A single sample gave rise to the 24 T cell receptor beta chains below, sequenced in a study of shared clonotypes between healthy human individuals. Clones were sequenced by immunoSEQ multiplex PCR, and TCRdb holds only the in-frame ones, with some missing. There are 950,000 to 1,200,000 clones in the sample; approximately 80% occur only once, and 0.89% lies in the top ten. The source material was memory CD4+ T cells from PBMCs. Regarding subset: CD45RA-negative fraction. The receptors here all came from a man between 18 and 35 years old in good health. Some clones in this sample may be carry-over from other donors' samples.

J is TRBJ2-7 and V is TRBV4-2; TRBD1 is a possible D gene (5 bases). Germline CDR1 is LGHNA and CDR2 is YNFKEQ. The V end was cut by 1 base, the J end by 7 bases, with 11 bases between. The CDR3 length is 13 residues. In DNA form, the CDR3 reads TGTGCCAGCAGCCAAGCCCCAGGGTATGAGCAGTACTTC. This gives the protein CASSQAPGYEQYF.

The chain employs TRBV2 and TRBJ2-5; 7 nucleotides match TRBD2. The CDR3 runs to 14 residues. Germline trimming cut 3 bases from V and 5 bases from J; bases unmatched to any gene: 6. Germline loops: CDR1 SNHLY, CDR2 FYNNEI. The CDR3 is CASSDRAGGETQYF. The DNA for the CDR3 is TGTGCCAGCAGTGATAGGGCCGGGGGGGAGACCCAGTACTTC. Full variable domain (missing parts from reference TRBV2 and TRBJ2-5): EPEVTQTPSHQVTQMGQEVILRCVPISNHLYFYWYRQILGQKVEFLVSFYNNEISEKSEIFDDQFSVERPDGSNFTLKIRSTKLEDSAMYFCASSDRAGGETQYFGPGTRLLVL.

V usage is TRBV11-2 and J usage is TRBJ1-5; D is perhaps TRBD1 (5 bases). Trimming stripped 2 bases from V and 0 bases from J, with 14 bases between. The CDR3 extends over 17 amino acids. From germline, CDR1 is SGHAT and CDR2 FQNNGV. Here the CDR3 reads CASSLSRAVYSNQPQHF. The CDR3 region has the DNA TGTGCCAGCAGCTTATCCAGGGCGGTCTATAGCAATCAGCCCCAGCATTTT.

This clone has a handful of counts. The rearrangement joins TRBV6-5 to TRBJ2-3, with D unclear. V was pared by 6 bases and J by 0 bases, with 13 bases between. The CDR3 is 15 amino acids. CDR1 is MNHEY and CDR2 is SVGAGI in the germline V gene. CDR3 sequence reads: CASRPLEVSTDTQYF. The CDR3 bases are TGTGCCAGCAGACCGCTAGAGGTTAGCACAGATACGCAGTATTTT.

Comment on this clone: Only one base separates this from a far larger clonotype, so it likely reflects a read error. The CDR3 here is CANSLKVTGADTQYF. CDR3 bases: TGCGCCAACAGCTTGAAGGTGACGGGTGCAGATACGCAGTATTTT. The chain has TRBV5-1 and TRBJ2-3, with D uncertain. Germline V gives CDR1 SGHRS, CDR2 YFSETQ. The CDR3 totals 15 residues.

The V and J genes are TRBV28 and TRBJ2-3; D perhaps matches TRBD1 (6 bases). Trimming shortened V by 5 bases and J by 2 bases, and 17 bases separated the two germline ends. Germline values: CDR1 MDHEN, CDR2 SYDVKM. The CDR3 totals 16 residues. The CDR3 here is CASSAPGTSYTDTQYF. The CDR3 coding sequence is TGTGCCAGCAGTGCCCCCGGGACATCCTACACAGATACGCAGTATTTT.

This clone came up a few times. V gene TRBV7-9 combines with J gene TRBJ2-7, with TRBD2 identical over 7 bases. CDR1 SEHNR and CDR2 FQNEAQ come from the germline V gene (reference sequence). The CDR3 contains 14 residues. Losses at the gene ends were 3 bases for V and 3 bases for J; bases not matched to a gene: 5. The CDR3: CASSFASGNYEQYF. CDR3 DNA sequence: TGTGCCAGCAGCTTCGCTAGCGGTAACTACGAGCAGTACTTC.

This clone was seen more than once but under ten times. The chain is built from TRBV7-2 and TRBJ2-1; 10 nucleotides align to TRBD2. Trimming took 5 bases from V and 2 from J; bases not matched to a gene: 3. CDR1 and CDR2 (germline): SGHTA, FQGNSA. This CDR3 spans 15 amino acids. CDR3 in DNA: TGTGCCAGCAGCCCCCTAGCGGGAGCCTACAATGAGCAGTTCTTC. Encoded protein: CASSPLAGAYNEQFF.

This clone was seen only once. The chain is built from TRBV2 and TRBJ2-3; 12 bases match TRBD2. V shed 9 bases and J 0 bases; nucleotides not matched to a gene: 7. Germline V lookup: CDR1 SNHLY, CDR2 FYNNEI. CDR3 length equals 16 residues. The CDR3 is CASNSGTSGSTDTQYF. The CDR3 bases are TGTGCCAGTAACTCAGGGACTAGCGGGAGCACAGATACGCAGTATTTT.

This sequence joins TRBV28 and TRBJ2-7, with D perhaps matching TRBD2 (6 bases). V dropped 4 bases and J dropped 2 bases, with 12 bases sitting between them. The CDR3 has 14 amino acids. In germline, CDR1 is MDHEN, CDR2 SYDVKM. CDR3: CASSSPGLPYEQYF. The CDR3 DNA sequence: TGTGCCAGCAGTTCCCCGGGACTTCCCTACGAGCAGTACTTC.

The chain has TRBV20-1 and TRBJ1-2, with D possibly being TRBD1 (5 bases). Germline CDR1 reads DFQATT; CDR2 reads SNEGSKA (reference sequence). The V gene lost 6 bases and the J gene lost 10 bases, with 12 bases spanning the gap. CDR3 size: 10 residues. The CDR3 spells CSAPEGVYTF. The CDR3 bases are TGCAGTGCCCCCGAAGGGGTCTACACCTTC.

Turning to this clone: The identical CDR3 is also encoded by other nucleotide sequences in the sample. The chain couples TRBV28 to TRBJ1-2; D gene unclear. CDR1 is MDHEN and CDR2 is SYDVKM in the germline V gene. This CDR3 comprises 11 residues. The V end lost 6 bases, the J end lost 5 bases, and 7 bases lay between the germline ends. The CDR3 DNA follows: TGTGCCAGCAGCACGAATTATGGCTACACCTTC. Encoded protein: CASSTNYGYTF.

The chain combines TRBV28 with TRBJ1-5, with 8 positions matching TRBD1. CDR1 is MDHEN, CDR2 SYDVKM, per germline. Trimming cost V 6 bases and J 5 bases; bases outside gene matches: 9. The CDR3 runs 15 residues. In DNA form, the CDR3 reads TGTGCCAGCAGGTTGGGGGACAGGCCTTATCAGCCCCAGCATTTT. It encodes CASRLGDRPYQPQHF.

CDR3 DNA sequence: TGTGCCAGCAGCCCAAGCGGTCAAGAGACCCAGTACTTC. Translation: CASSPSGQETQYF. V and J are TRBV5-8 and TRBJ2-5, with D tentatively TRBD2 (5 bases). CDR1 and CDR2 (germline): SGHTS, YDEGEE. CDR3 length: 13 amino acids. Trimming left V 4 bases short and J 2 bases short, with 9 bases between.

This rearrangement joins TRBV2 to TRBJ1-2; 11 bases are a match to TRBD1. The V gene end was trimmed by 8 bases and the J gene end by 4 bases; junction bases not matched to a gene: 12. In germline, CDR1 is SNHLY, CDR2 FYNNEI. The CDR3 consists of 16 residues. CDR3 nucleotide sequence: TGTGCCAGCTGCCCGGACAGGGGGCTGGGAAGCTATGGCTACACCTTC. Its protein product is CASCPDRGLGSYGYTF.

This clone showed up many times. The chain is built from TRBV7-8 and TRBJ2-3, with D possibly being TRBD2 (7 bases). V dropped 1 base and J dropped 4 bases, with 12 bases sitting between them. This CDR3 comprises 15 residues. The V gene's germline CDR1 is SGHVS and CDR2 FQNEAQ. The CDR3 loop is CASSLGRGAADTQYF. The CDR3 nucleotides read TGTGCCAGCAGCTTAGGCCGGGGGGCAGCAGATACGCAGTATTTT.

This clone has ten or more counts. This chain's CDR3 is CASSPGQGAGDGYTF. The CDR3 DNA reads as TGTGCCAGCTCACCAGGACAGGGGGCGGGAGATGGCTACACCTTC. This chain uses TRBV18 with TRBJ1-2, with 11 nucleotides matching TRBD1. J lost 6 bases, V lost 2 bases, and 5 bases had no gene match. The CDR3 runs 15 residues. Looked up from germline, CDR1 is KGHSH and CDR2 is LQKENI.

The V call is TRBV18, the J call TRBJ1-5, with 9 bases lining up with TRBD1. This CDR3 is built from 15 residues. V shed 3 bases, J shed 5 bases, and the junction held 5 bases outside the gene matches. Germline lookup yields CDR1 KGHSH and CDR2 LQKENI. The CDR3 here is CASSPGTGTDQPQHF. The CDR3 coding sequence is TGTGCCAGCTCACCCGGGACAGGGACGGATCAGCCCCAGCATTTT.

This sequence joins TRBV5-1 and TRBJ1-3; the match to TRBD1 covers 11 bases. J lost 4 bases, V lost 4 bases, and 4 bases had no gene match. CDR3 length: 15 residues. CDR1 and CDR2 (germline): SGHRS, YFSETQ. CDR3 coding DNA: TGCGCCAGCAGCCCGGGACAGGGGGGAGGAAACACCATATATTTT. This translates into CASSPGQGGGNTIYF.

This clone was found once. The rearrangement links TRBV2 to TRBJ2-2, with TRBD2 identical over 8 bases. The CDR3 totals 16 residues. Germline V CDR1 and CDR2: SNHLY, FYNNEI. Trimming removed 6 bases from V and 4 bases from J; junction bases left unmatched: 10. The CDR3 coding sequence is TGTGCCAGCAGAGCAGCGGGAGCTTCGGGCACCGGGGAGCTGTTTTTT. This codes for CASRAAGASGTGELFF.

V is TRBV30 and J is TRBJ2-7, with D possibly TRBD1 on 5 matching bases. The CDR3 covers 12 residues. Germline CDR1 is GTSNPN and CDR2 is SVGIG (reference sequence). The V gene lost 2 bases and the J gene lost 3 bases, with 8 bases spanning the gap. The DNA for the CDR3 is TGTGCCTGGAGTCAGGGTGTCTACGAGCAGTACTTC. Its translation is CAWSQGVYEQYF. Based on the CDR3 plus reference TRBV30 and TRBJ2-7, the full variable domain is SQTIHQWPATLVQPVGSPLSLECTVEGTSNPNLYWYRQAAGRGLQLLFYSVGIGQISSEVPQNLSASRPQDRQFILSSKKLLLSDSGFYLCAWSQGVYEQYFGPGTRLTVT.

The chain combines TRBV6-5 with TRBJ1-5; no clear D. The CDR3 has 16 amino acids. Trimming removed 2 bases from V and 1 base from J, with 12 bases in between. The germline gives CDR1 MNHEY, CDR2 SVGAGI. The CDR3 coding sequence is TGTGCCAGCAGTTACGCCCCCCGGAGCAGCAATCAGCCCCAGCATTTT. As protein: CASSYAPRSSNQPQHF.

The chain combines TRBV28 with TRBJ2-7, with TRBD1 identical over 10 bases. The V gene end was trimmed by 6 bases and the J gene end by 1 base; junction bases not matched to a gene: 9. Germline V gene data show CDR1 as MDHEN and CDR2 as SYDVKM. The CDR3 spans 16 residues. The CDR3 protein is CASSPLPGQGSYEQYF. The CDR3 nucleotides are TGTGCCAGCAGCCCTCTGCCGGGACAGGGGTCCTACGAGCAGTACTTC.

V usage is TRBV27 and J usage is TRBJ1-1; D unresolved. The length of the CDR3 is 14 residues. Germline CDR1 and CDR2: MNHEY and SMNVEV (reference sequence). V was trimmed by 3 bases and J by 4 bases, leaving 12 bases between them. As DNA, the CDR3 is TGTGCCAGCAGTTTTGACCGGGGTCGCACTGAAGCTTTCTTT. As protein: CASSFDRGRTEAFF.